The 21 T cell receptor beta chains in this list originate from one sample, sequenced in a study of blood T cell repertoires in COVID-19. Libraries were prepared by immunoSEQ multiplex PCR; TCRdb keeps only in-frame clonotypes and omits some of them. The sample includes over 100,000 clones, 65% to 90% of them seen just once. The sequenced sample was peripheral blood. Every receptor here comes from a man older than 75 with acute or convalescent COVID-19.

This rearrangement joins TRBV7-9 to TRBJ2-5, with TRBD1 matching over 9 bases. J gave up 3 bases and V 4 bases, and 15 bases lay outside the gene matches. Per the germline V gene, CDR1 is SEHNR and CDR2 is FQNEAQ (reference sequence). The CDR3 spans 18 residues. DNA of the CDR3: TGTGCCAGCAGCTCCCCTCACCCGGGACAGGGTATTGAAGAGACCCAGTACTTC. It yields the protein CASSSPHPGQGIEETQYF.

The chain carries TRBV19 and TRBJ1-5; a weak D match, TRBD1 (6 bases). Germline CDR1 is LNHDA and CDR2 is SQIVND (reference sequence). V gave up 6 bases and J gave up 6 bases, with 9 bases separating them. The CDR3 has 12 residues. In nucleotides, the CDR3 is TGTGCCAGTAGCGAAGGGGGTCAGCCCCAGCATTTT. Translation gives CASSEGGQPQHF.

The sample holds a few counts of this clone. The chain uses TRBV7-2 and TRBJ2-7; 9 bases align to TRBD2. The trim removed 5 bases at V and 0 bases at J, leaving 5 bases unmatched. Germline V lookup: CDR1 SGHTA, CDR2 FQGNSA. The CDR3 runs 15 residues. The CDR3 here is CASSRTSVPSYEQYF. CDR3 nucleotide sequence: TGTGCCAGCAGCAGGACTAGCGTCCCCTCCTACGAGCAGTACTTC.

This clone was counted between two and nine times. For the CDR3, the DNA is TGTGCCAGCAGTGACTCCGGGACAGGGAACTATGGCTACACCTTC. Translated: CASSDSGTGNYGYTF. The chain recombines TRBV6-4 with TRBJ1-2, with 9 bases that match TRBD1. Germline loops: CDR1 MRHNA, CDR2 SNTAGT. V dropped 0 bases and J dropped 2; count of bases not matched to a gene: 1. There are 15 residues in the CDR3.

The V gene is TRBV19, the J gene TRBJ1-2; D is perhaps TRBD1 (5 bases). The CDR3 covers 14 residues. The ends were cut back, 5 bases at V and 12 bases at J, with 22 bases in the middle. The germline CDR1 and CDR2 sequences are LNHDA and SQIVND (reference sequence). Here the CDR3 reads CASSPQESSVMDTF. CDR3 coding DNA: TGTGCCAGTAGTCCACAGGAGTCCAGCGTAATGGACACCTTC.

This clone was found a few times. The chain is built from TRBV7-3 and TRBJ2-1; 9 positions agree with TRBD2. Losses at the gene ends were 5 bases for V and 4 bases for J; bases not matched to a gene: 15. Germline CDR1 reads SGHTA; CDR2 reads FQGTGA. The CDR3 extends over 18 amino acids. CDR3 sequence: CASSTFQGSGRIYNEQFF. CDR3 nucleotides: TGTGCCAGCAGCACCTTTCAGGGGAGCGGGAGGATTTACAATGAGCAGTTCTTC.

This rearrangement joins TRBV7-9 to TRBJ2-1; 13 bases are a match to TRBD2. J was trimmed by 8 bases and V by 5 bases; bases with no gene match: 3. The CDR3 has 14 residues. Germline V gene data show CDR1 as SEHNR and CDR2 as FQNEAQ (reference sequence). This CDR3 reads CASSPGLAGDEQFF. The DNA of the CDR3 is TGTGCCAGCAGCCCTGGACTAGCGGGAGATGAGCAGTTCTTC.

In DNA, the CDR3 is TGTGCCAGCAGCGGAGGGGGGGCCAGCTCACCCCTCCACTTT. Translation gives CASSGGGASSPLHF. The chain has TRBV5-5 and TRBJ1-6; a possible D gene is TRBD1 (6 bases). Trimming took 4 bases from V and 10 from J, leaving 15 bases between them. This CDR3 comprises 14 residues. Germline V gene sequence: CDR1 SGHKS, CDR2 YYEKEE (reference sequence). Combining the CDR3 with reference TRBV5-5 and TRBJ1-6 gives the whole variable domain DAGVTQSPTHLIKTRGQQVTLRCSPISGHKSVSWYQQVLGQGPQFIFQYYEKEERGRGNFPDRFSARQFPNYSSELNVNALLLGDSALYLCASSGGGASSPLHFGNGTRLTVT.

This chain uses TRBV12-3 or TRBV12-4 with TRBJ2-1; TRBD2 might be the D (6 bases). This CDR3 spans 11 amino acids. Trimming left V 7 bases short and J 13 bases short, with 14 bases between. Here the CDR3 reads CASKSGTAQFF. The CDR3 nucleotides are TGTGCCAGCAAATCCGGGACTGCTCAGTTCTTC.

The chain couples TRBV15 to TRBJ1-4; D gene uncertain. Germline V CDR1 and CDR2: LNHNV, YYDKDF (reference sequence). The germline V and J ends were trimmed by 5 bases and 4 bases, with 11 bases remaining between them. The CDR3 length is 14 residues. CDR3 nucleotide sequence: TGTGCCACCAGCCGGTTGAGCGGTAATGAAAAACTGTTTTTT. Translated: CATSRLSGNEKLFF.

The rearrangement joins TRBV19 to TRBJ2-5, with TRBD2 matching 11 bases. Losses at the gene ends were 5 bases for V and 4 bases for J; bases not matched to a gene: 3. The CDR3 has 14 amino acids. In germline, CDR1 is LNHDA, CDR2 SQIVND (reference sequence). The CDR3 DNA is TGTGCCAGTAGTTCCGGGACTAGCGGAGAGACCCAGTACTTC. This codes for CASSSGTSGETQYF.

The chain combines TRBV6-2 or TRBV6-3 with TRBJ2-1; TRBD2 matches at 8 bases. J was trimmed by 4 bases and V by 0 bases; bases with no gene match: 8. The V gene's germline CDR1 is MNHEY and CDR2 SVGEGT. The CDR3 is made up of 17 amino acids. As DNA, the CDR3 is TGTGCCAGCAGTTACTCGCGGGGGGAATCAATGTACAATGAGCAGTTCTTC. Amino acid sequence: CASSYSRGESMYNEQFF.

The chain links TRBV5-1 to TRBJ2-2; D remains unclear. CDR3 length: 14 residues. V was pared by 4 bases and J by 6 bases, with 13 bases between. Germline V gene data show CDR1 as SGHRS and CDR2 as YFSETQ. The CDR3 DNA sequence: TGCGCCAGCAGCACTGAGGTGGTGGCCGGGGAGCTGTTTTTT. Encoded protein: CASSTEVVAGELFF.

The chain uses TRBV7-2 and TRBJ2-1; D is possibly TRBD2 (6 bases). CDR3 size: 15 residues. The germline gives CDR1 SGHTA, CDR2 FQGNSA. Deletions cut 6 bases from V and 3 bases from J, with 15 bases between. The CDR3 loop reads CASRVGGRNYNEQFF. In DNA form, the CDR3 reads TGTGCCAGCAGAGTCGGGGGTCGGAACTACAATGAGCAGTTCTTC.

The rearrangement joins TRBV9 to TRBJ2-3; TRBD2 matches 7 bases. Germline V gives CDR1 SGDLS, CDR2 YYNGEE. There are 14 residues in the CDR3. J gave up 4 bases and V 2 bases, and 4 bases lay outside the gene matches. For the CDR3, the DNA is TGTGCCAGCAGCGTCAGTACTAGCGCAGATACGCAGTATTTT. This encodes CASSVSTSADTQYF.

This clone showed up just once. The chain combines TRBV7-9 with TRBJ1-1; D uncertain. Trimming shortened V by 5 bases and J by 1 base, and 14 bases separated the two germline ends. The CDR3 extends over 15 amino acids. CDR1 and CDR2 (germline): SEHNR, FQNEAQ (reference sequence). For the CDR3, the DNA is TGTGCCAGCAGCCCCAGAACGACAAAGAACACTGAAGCTTTCTTT. This codes for CASSPRTTKNTEAFF. Full variable domain (missing parts from reference TRBV7-9 and TRBJ1-1): DTGVSQNPRHKITKRGQNVTFRCDPISEHNRLYWYRQTLGQGPEFLTYFQNEAQLEKSRLLSDRFSAERPKGSFSTLEIQRTEQGDSAMYLCASSPRTTKNTEAFFGQGTRLTVV.

The rearrangement links TRBV5-1 to TRBJ2-1; 7 positions agree with TRBD2. This CDR3 has 14 amino acids. V trimming: 5 bases; J trimming: 0 bases; junction bases outside the gene matches: 2. CDR1 SGHRS and CDR2 YFSETQ come from the germline V gene. CDR3 DNA sequence: TGCGCCAGCAGGCGGGGGAGCTCCTACAATGAGCAGTTCTTC. It codes for CASRRGSSYNEQFF. The full variable domain, completed using reference TRBV5-1 and TRBJ2-1, is KAGVTQTPRYLIKTRGQQVTLSCSPISGHRSVSWYQQTPGQGLQFLFEYFSETQRNKGNFPGRFSGRQFSNSRSEMNVSTLELGDSALYLCASRRGSSYNEQFFGPGTRLTVL.

The V gene is TRBV6-5, the J gene TRBJ1-1; the match to TRBD1 covers 9 bases. The V gene end was trimmed by 6 bases and the J gene end by 11 bases; junction bases not matched to a gene: 10. Per the germline V gene, CDR1 is MNHEY and CDR2 is SVGAGI. The CDR3 runs to 13 residues. As DNA, the CDR3 is TGTGCCAGCAGACCCGGGACAGGGTATCGGGCTTTCTTT. Its protein is CASRPGTGYRAFF.

The rearrangement uses TRBV7-2 and TRBJ2-4; TRBD2 aligns across 7 bases. The CDR3 consists of 18 residues. The germline V gene encodes CDR1 SGHTA and CDR2 FQGNSA. Trimming at V came to 1 base and at J to 1 base, leaving 10 bases not matched to a gene. The CDR3 protein is CASSLGASGLSAKNIQYF. The CDR3 coding sequence is TGTGCCAGCAGCTTAGGCGCTAGCGGCCTCTCTGCCAAAAACATTCAGTACTTC.

This clone was picked up a small number of times. The chain links TRBV2 to TRBJ2-1; TRBD2 is a possible D gene (6 bases). The CDR3 covers 13 residues. Germline V gene data show CDR1 as SNHLY and CDR2 as FYNNEI. V lost 8 bases, J lost 1 base, and 9 bases lay in between. This chain's CDR3 is CASWDLSYNEQFF. The CDR3 DNA sequence: TGTGCCAGCTGGGACTTGTCCTACAATGAGCAGTTCTTC.

The genes are TRBV6-4 and TRBJ1-5; D is unclear. CDR1 MRHNA and CDR2 SNTAGT come from the germline V gene. The CDR3 is 13 residues long. Between the trimmed V and J ends, which lost 4 bases and 9 bases, there was a span of 13 bases. CDR3 amino acids: CASSANGVSPQHF. DNA of the CDR3: TGTGCCAGCAGTGCCAATGGAGTGTCGCCCCAGCATTTT.